Detailed here is one T cell receptor (beta chain). The data were obtained in a study of blood T cell repertoires in COVID-19. The assay was immunoSEQ multiplex PCR, and TCRdb's table has in-frame clones only and misses some. This repertoire shows under 300,000 clones, approximately 90% found once; its top ten account for 2.2%. The CDR3 runs 16 residues. V lost 0 bases and J 0 bases, leaving 13 bases between the germline ends. CDR1 and CDR2 from the germline V gene are SGHDT and YYEEEE. V gene TRBV5-6 combines with J gene TRBJ2-7; D is undetermined. This receptor was taken from a man under 40 who had recovered from COVID-19. The sample comprised peripheral blood. The CDR3 here is CASSLAPRYLSYEQYF. The CDR3 DNA follows: TGTGCCAGCAGCTTGGCCCCCCGGTACCTCTCCTACGAGCAGTACTTC. The entire variable domain, with the rest obtained from reference TRBV5-6 and TRBJ2-7, is as follows: DAGVTQSPTHLIKTRGQQVTLRCSPKSGHDTVSWYQQALGQGPQFIFQYYEEEERQRGNFPDRFSGHQFPNYSSELNVNALLLGDSALYLCASSLAPRYLSYEQYFGPGTRLTVT.